This TCR beta chain was sequenced for a study of shared clonotypes between healthy human individuals. Study as a whole: Donor composition was a couple of women and three men, aged 18 to 49.

Each replicate PCR on the sorted subsets used 200 ng DNA (approximately 33,000 T cell genomes). Source study methods: Quality scores were absent from the junction-only immunoSEQ sequences, so filtering differed. Produced via immunoSEQ multiplex PCR; TCRdb's table is partial and in-frame only. V, J and clone size were drawn from that table, and D and trimming were deduced from the DNA. Of hundreds of thousands of clones listed, roughly 96% are singletons. Worth noting for this clone: The antigen is unknown.

Findings and limits, study-wide: Lower generation probabilities were found for non-shared clonotypes than for those shared by all four donors.

The naive CD8 subset, CD45RO-negative cells positively selected for CCR7, excluded terminally differentiated effector memory CD45RA+ cells. V was shortened by 7 bases and J by 2 bases, with 16 bases between the two germline ends. The CDR3 covers 15 residues. The germline CDR1 and CDR2 sequences are MNHEY and SMNVEV (reference sequence). Material: naive CD8+ T cells sorted from blood. The receptor was isolated from a woman aged 25 to 45 in good health. The chain links TRBV27 to TRBJ2-3; D is uncertain. The DNA of the CDR3 is TGTGCCAGCAAGGTCGCGCGCGGATTCACAGATACGCAGTATTTT. Translated, it gives CASKVARGFTDTQYF.